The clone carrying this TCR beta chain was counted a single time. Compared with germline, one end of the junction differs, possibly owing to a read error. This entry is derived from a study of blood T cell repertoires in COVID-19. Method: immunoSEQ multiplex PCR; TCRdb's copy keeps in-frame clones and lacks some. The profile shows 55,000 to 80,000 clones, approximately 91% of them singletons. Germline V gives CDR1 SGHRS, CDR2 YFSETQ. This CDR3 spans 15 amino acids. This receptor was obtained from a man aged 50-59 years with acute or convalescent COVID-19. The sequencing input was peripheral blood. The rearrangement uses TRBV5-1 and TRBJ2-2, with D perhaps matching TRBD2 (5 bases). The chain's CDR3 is CASSLEFQKHRGAVF. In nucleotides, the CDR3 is TGCGCCAGCAGCTTGGAGTTCCAAAAACACCGGGGAGCTGTTTTT.